This is a list of T cell receptor beta chains from one sample in a study of blood T cell repertoires in COVID-19. Assay: immunoSEQ multiplex PCR; the TCRdb copy retains only in-frame clones and omits some. This sample has 90,000 or so clones, with roughly 89% found just once. Sequencing input: peripheral blood. These receptor sequences come from a man aged 60 to 75 with COVID-19, enrolled during active disease. Both conserved end residues are part of each CDR3. D genes are given only for firm matches. Clone sizes are given selectively: once, few, many, or a class where the clone is expanded.

d_call cdr3_length clone_size j_call v_call cdr3_nt cdr3_aa
. 13 . TRBJ2-1 TRBV5-1 TGCGCCAGCAGCTTGGACTACAACAATGAGCAGTTCTTC CASSLDYNNEQFF
TRBD2 13 . TRBJ2-1 TRBV29-1 TGCAGCGTTGAGACTAGCGGGTACAATGAGCAGTTCTTC CSVETSGYNEQFF
. 14 . TRBJ2-1 TRBV7-9 TGTGCCAGCAGCTATTCGAGCTCCTACAATGAGCAGTTCTTC CASSYSSSYNEQFF
. 14 . TRBJ1-5 TRBV29-1 TGCAGCGTTGAGCCTCGACAGAGCAATCAGCCCCAGCATTTT CSVEPRQSNQPQHF
TRBD2 14 . TRBJ2-7 TRBV3-1/TRBV3-2 TGTGCCAGCAGTCCTAGCGGGAGCTCCTACGAGCAGTACTTC CASSPSGSSYEQYF
. 12 . TRBJ1-3 TRBV12-5 TGTGCTAGTGCAGGGTCTGGAAACACCATATATTTT CASAGSGNTIYF
. 15 few TRBJ2-7 TRBV10-2 TGCGCCAGCAGACCCTCCGAGCAGGGGAGCTACGAGCAGTACTTC CASRPSEQGSYEQYF
TRBD2 15 . TRBJ2-3 TRBV11-2 TGTGCCAGCAGCTTCGGGGGGAGACGCACAGATACGCAGTATTTT CASSFGGRRTDTQYF
. 12 . TRBJ1-5 TRBV28 TGTGCCAGCAGTCGTAGCAATCAGCCCCAGCATTTT CASSRSNQPQHF
TRBD1 14 . TRBJ1-6 TRBV10-3 TGTGCCATCCACAGGGGGTTGGGTAATTCACCCCTCCACTTT CAIHRGLGNSPLHF
. 14 . TRBJ2-6 TRBV6-5 TGTGCCAGCAGGGCCAGGGTAGTGGCCAACGTCCTGACTTTC CASRARVVANVLTF
. 11 . TRBJ1-1 TRBV20-1 TGCAGTGCTGGGGACTCCGGGTCGGCTTTCTTT CSAGDSGSAFF
TRBD2 11 . TRBJ2-7 TRBV2 TGTGCCGGAAGCGGGAGCTACGAGCAGTACTTC CAGSGSYEQYF
. 15 . TRBJ1-1 TRBV7-2 TGTGCCAGCAGCCCCCAGGGGTATACGAACACTGAAGCTTTCTTT CASSPQGYTNTEAFF
. 11 . TRBJ2-7 TRBV7-9 TGTGCCAGCAGTGACATCTACGAGCAGTACTTC CASSDIYEQYF
TRBD2 16 . TRBJ2-3 TRBV9 TGTGCCAGCAGCTTGCCACTAGCGGGAGTTACAGATACGCAGTATTTT CASSLPLAGVTDTQYF
. 15 . TRBJ2-3 TRBV19 TGTGCCAGTAGTCCTCGACAGGAAGCGACAGATACGCAGTATTTT CASSPRQEATDTQYF
. 13 . TRBJ1-5 TRBV10-3 TGTGCCATCAGCAGACAGGTAGATCAGCCCCAGCATTTT CAISRQVDQPQHF
. 17 . TRBJ2-1 TRBV18 TGTGCCAGCTCACCTGTACAAAGAGGGAGCTCCTACAATGAGCAGTTCTTC CASSPVQRGSSYNEQFF
TRBD2 15 . TRBJ2-1 TRBV3-1/TRBV3-2 TGTGCCAGCAGCCTGGGACTAGCGGCGAACAATGAGCAGTTCTTC CASSLGLAANNEQFF
TRBD2 17 . TRBJ2-5 TRBV28 TGTGCCAGCAGGACTCCCGAACCTAGCGGTTACCAAGAGACCCAGTACTTC CASRTPEPSGYQETQYF
. 15 . TRBJ1-1 TRBV28 TGTGCCAGCAGTACCCCCGGGGGGCGGTGGACTGAAGCTTTCTTT CASSTPGGRWTEAFF
TRBD2 18 . TRBJ2-1 TRBV14 TGTGCCAGCAGCCTGAAAAGGACTAGCGGAGACACCTACAATGAGCAGTTCTTC CASSLKRTSGDTYNEQFF
TRBD2 15 . TRBJ2-1 TRBV19 TGTGCCAGTAGAAGGATAGCGGGAGGGATCGGGGAGCAGTTCTTC CASRRIAGGIGEQFF
. 13 . TRBJ2-1 TRBV29-1 TGCAGCGCCACGACAGGATACTCCGATGAGCAGTTCTTC CSATTGYSDEQFF
TRBD1 13 . TRBJ1-4 TRBV30 TGTGCCTGGGGACAGGGGTCGTTTGAAAAACTGTTTTTT CAWGQGSFEKLFF
. 13 . TRBJ1-3 TRBV29-1 TGCAGCGCTACAGGACACTCTGGAAACACCATATATTTT CSATGHSGNTIYF
. 12 . TRBJ1-5 TRBV19 TGTGCCAGTAGTACAAGAGGGGGGCCCCAGCATTTT CASSTRGGPQHF
. 14 . TRBJ2-3 TRBV10-3 TGTGCCATCAGAAACGACAAGTCGTCAGATACGCAGTATTTT CAIRNDKSSDTQYF
. 13 once TRBJ2-1 TRBV11-3 TGTGCCAGCAGCCCCGGAGACTCCCGTGAGCAGTTCTTC CASSPGDSREQFF
. 16 . TRBJ1-5 TRBV19 TGTGCCAGTAGTCAAAGGGACAACACCCTGAATCAGCCCCAGCATTTT CASSQRDNTLNQPQHF
TRBD1 15 . TRBJ2-7 TRBV14 TGTGCCAGCAGCCAAGGGGACAGGGTACCCTACGAGCAGTACTTC CASSQGDRVPYEQYF
. 13 . TRBJ2-5 TRBV7-9 TGTGCCAGCAGCTCCACAGGGCAAGAGACCCAGTACTTC CASSSTGQETQYF
. 14 . TRBJ2-5 TRBV23-1 TGCGCCAGCAGTCAAGTGGAGGGGTTGGAGACCCAGTACTTC CASSQVEGLETQYF
. 13 . TRBJ2-7 TRBV12-3/TRBV12-4 TGTGCCAGCAGTCCGACTAGTATCGGCGAGCAGTACTTC CASSPTSIGEQYF
TRBD2 16 . TRBJ2-1 TRBV4-2 TGTGCCAGCAGCCAAGAGTCGTCGGTAGCGGGGAATGAGCAGTTCTTC CASSQESSVAGNEQFF
. 13 . TRBJ1-1 TRBV5-5 TGTGCCAGCAGCTTTATGGCGAACACTGAAGCTTTCTTT CASSFMANTEAFF
. 13 . TRBJ2-1 TRBV18 TGTGCCAGCTCACCGGGGGGTGGAGGTGAGCAGTTCTTC CASSPGGGGEQFF
TRBD1 11 . TRBJ2-1 TRBV20-1 TGCAGTGCTACCCAGGGGGATGAGCAGTTCTTC CSATQGDEQFF
TRBD2 22 . TRBJ2-7 TRBV27 TGTGCCAGCAGTTTATTCTTCCCGGATTCCGGGACTAGCGGGAGTAGGATCTACGAGCAGTACTTC CASSLFFPDSGTSGSRIYEQYF
TRBD2 17 . TRBJ2-1 TRBV7-9 TGTGCCAGCAGCCGGAGGGCGGGAGGCGCCTCTTACAATGAGCAGTTCTTC CASSRRAGGASYNEQFF
. 13 . TRBJ1-6 TRBV30 TGTGCCTGGAGGAACTTGATTAATTCACCCCTCCACTTT CAWRNLINSPLHF
. 14 once TRBJ2-1 TRBV9 TGTGCCAGCAGCGTAGAGGGGGCCTACAATGAGCAGTTCTTC CASSVEGAYNEQFF
TRBD2 18 . TRBJ2-3 TRBV4-1 TGCGCCAGCAGCCAAGGGTGGACTAGCGAGCACAGGGCGGGGACGCAGTATTTT CASSQGWTSEHRAGTQYF
. 15 . TRBJ2-7 TRBV5-8 TGTGCCAGCAGCTCCCCAGGGGTCCTAGCCTACGAGCAGTACTTC CASSSPGVLAYEQYF
. 14 . TRBJ1-1 TRBV18 TGTGCCAGCTCACCATTTGTCCGGAACACTGAAGCTTTCTTT CASSPFVRNTEAFF
TRBD1 14 once TRBJ1-2 TRBV6-2/TRBV6-3 TGTGCCAGCAGTTTTGGACAGGGTTCCTATGGCTACACCTTC CASSFGQGSYGYTF
TRBD2 15 . TRBJ2-1 TRBV25-1 TGTGCCAGCAGTGAATACGGGGGAGGGCCCAATGAGCAGTTCTTC CASSEYGGGPNEQFF
TRBD1 16 once TRBJ2-1 TRBV6-4 TGTGCCAGCAGTGACTCACAGGGGTCTTTTCTCAATGAGCAGTTCTTC CASSDSQGSFLNEQFF
. 14 . TRBJ1-5 TRBV3-1/TRBV3-2 TGTGCCAGCAGCCAAGACAGGGGAATCCAGCCCCAGCATTTT CASSQDRGIQPQHF
. 12 . TRBJ2-1 TRBV9 TGTGCCAGCAGCGTCCGGGAACCTGAGCAGTTCTTC CASSVREPEQFF
. 16 . TRBJ2-7 TRBV7-8 TGTGCCAGCAGCCAATTCGACGGGGTGAGCTCCTACGAGCAGTACTTC CASSQFDGVSSYEQYF
TRBD2 13 . TRBJ2-1 TRBV19 TGTGCCACCCGACTAGCGGGACTCGATGAGCAGTTCTTC CATRLAGLDEQFF